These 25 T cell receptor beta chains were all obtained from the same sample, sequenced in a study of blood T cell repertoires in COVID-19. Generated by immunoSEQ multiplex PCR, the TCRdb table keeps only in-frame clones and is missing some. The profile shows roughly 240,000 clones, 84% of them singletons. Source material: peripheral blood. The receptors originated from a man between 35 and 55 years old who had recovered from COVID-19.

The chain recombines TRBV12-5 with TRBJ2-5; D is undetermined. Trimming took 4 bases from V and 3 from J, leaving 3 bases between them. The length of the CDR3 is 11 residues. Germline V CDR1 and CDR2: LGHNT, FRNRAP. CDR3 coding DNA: TGTGCTAGTGGTTCAGAAGAGACCCAGTACTTC. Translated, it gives CASGSEETQYF.

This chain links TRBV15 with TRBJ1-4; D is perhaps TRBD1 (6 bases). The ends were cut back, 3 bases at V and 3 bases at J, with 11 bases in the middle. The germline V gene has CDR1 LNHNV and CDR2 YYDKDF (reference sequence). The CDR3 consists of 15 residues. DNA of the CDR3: TGTGCCACCAGCAGGATACAGGGCGCTAATGAAAAACTGTTTTTT. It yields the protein CATSRIQGANEKLFF.

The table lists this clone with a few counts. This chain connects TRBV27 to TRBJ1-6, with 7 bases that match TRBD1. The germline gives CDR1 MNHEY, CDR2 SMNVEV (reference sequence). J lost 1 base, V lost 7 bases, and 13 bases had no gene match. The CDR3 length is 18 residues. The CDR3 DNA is TGTGCCAGCACCCCATCTACCGGCAGGGGGTCCTATAATTCACCCCTCCACTTT. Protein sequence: CASTPSTGRGSYNSPLHF.

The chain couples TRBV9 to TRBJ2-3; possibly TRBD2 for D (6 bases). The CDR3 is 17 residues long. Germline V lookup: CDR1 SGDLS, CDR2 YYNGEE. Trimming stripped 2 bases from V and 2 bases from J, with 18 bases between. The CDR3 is CASSVAEVEGPTDTQYF. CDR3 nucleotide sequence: TGTGCCAGCAGCGTCGCTGAGGTGGAGGGCCCCACAGATACGCAGTATTTT.

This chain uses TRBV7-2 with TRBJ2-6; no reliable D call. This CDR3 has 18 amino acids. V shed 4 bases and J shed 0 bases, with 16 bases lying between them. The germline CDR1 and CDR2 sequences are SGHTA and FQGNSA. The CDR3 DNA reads TGTGCCAGCAGCTCAGCCCCATATCGGAGCTCTGGGGCCAACGTCCTGACTTTC. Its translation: CASSSAPYRSSGANVLTF.

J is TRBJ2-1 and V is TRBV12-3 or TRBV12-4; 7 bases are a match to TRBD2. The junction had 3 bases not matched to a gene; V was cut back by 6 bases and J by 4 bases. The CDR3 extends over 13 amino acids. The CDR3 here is CASSLGGYNEQFF. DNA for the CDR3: TGTGCCAGCAGCCTCGGGGGGTACAATGAGCAGTTCTTC.

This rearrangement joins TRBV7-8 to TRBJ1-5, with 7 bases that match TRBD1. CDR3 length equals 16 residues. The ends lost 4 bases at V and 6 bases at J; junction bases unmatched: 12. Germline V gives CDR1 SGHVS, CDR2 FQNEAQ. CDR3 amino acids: CASSSGGLRRGQPQHF. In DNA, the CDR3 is TGTGCCAGCAGCTCAGGGGGGTTACGAAGGGGTCAGCCCCAGCATTTT. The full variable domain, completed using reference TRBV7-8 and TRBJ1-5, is GAGVSQSPRYKVAKRGQDVALRCDPISGHVSLFWYQQALGQGPEFLTYFQNEAQLDKSGLPSDRFFAERPEGSVSTLKIQRTQQEDSAVYLCASSSGGLRRGQPQHFGDGTRLSIL.

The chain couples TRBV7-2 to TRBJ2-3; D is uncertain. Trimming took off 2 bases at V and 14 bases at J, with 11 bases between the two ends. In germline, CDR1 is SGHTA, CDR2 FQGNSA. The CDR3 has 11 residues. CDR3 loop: CASSLFNSPYF. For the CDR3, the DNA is TGTGCCAGCAGCTTATTTAACTCCCCGTATTTT.

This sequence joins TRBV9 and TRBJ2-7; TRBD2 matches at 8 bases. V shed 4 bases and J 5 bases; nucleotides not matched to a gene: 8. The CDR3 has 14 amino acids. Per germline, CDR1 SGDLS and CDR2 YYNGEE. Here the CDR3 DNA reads TGTGCCAGCAGCCCCTTTGCGGGAGGACACGAGCAGTACTTC. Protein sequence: CASSPFAGGHEQYF.

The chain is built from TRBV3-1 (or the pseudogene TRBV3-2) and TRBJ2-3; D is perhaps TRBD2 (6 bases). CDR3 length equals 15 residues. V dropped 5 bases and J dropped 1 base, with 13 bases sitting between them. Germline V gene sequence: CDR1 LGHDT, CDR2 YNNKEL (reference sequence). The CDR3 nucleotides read TGTGCCAGCAGCGGGGGGACCTCCGGCACAGATACGCAGTATTTT. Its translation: CASSGGTSGTDTQYF.

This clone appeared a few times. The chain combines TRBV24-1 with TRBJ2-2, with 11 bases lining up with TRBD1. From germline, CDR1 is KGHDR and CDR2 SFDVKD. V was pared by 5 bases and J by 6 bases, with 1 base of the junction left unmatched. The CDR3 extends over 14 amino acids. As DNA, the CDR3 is TGTGCCACCAGTGGGGGACAGGGGGCCGGGGAGCTGTTTTTT. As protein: CATSGGQGAGELFF.

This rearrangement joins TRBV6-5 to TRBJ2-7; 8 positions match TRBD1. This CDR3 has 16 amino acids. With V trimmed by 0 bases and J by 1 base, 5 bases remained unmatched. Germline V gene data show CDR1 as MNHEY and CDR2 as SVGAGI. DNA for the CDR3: TGTGCCAGCAGTTACTCGACAGGGGAAGCTTCCTACGAGCAGTACTTC. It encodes CASSYSTGEASYEQYF.

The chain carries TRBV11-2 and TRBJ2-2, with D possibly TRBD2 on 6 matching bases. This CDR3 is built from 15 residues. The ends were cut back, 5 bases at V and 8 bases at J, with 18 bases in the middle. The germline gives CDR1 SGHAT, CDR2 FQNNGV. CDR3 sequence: CASSPGVGLSGELFF. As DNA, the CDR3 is TGTGCCAGCAGCCCGGGGGTCGGGCTTAGTGGGGAGCTGTTTTTT.

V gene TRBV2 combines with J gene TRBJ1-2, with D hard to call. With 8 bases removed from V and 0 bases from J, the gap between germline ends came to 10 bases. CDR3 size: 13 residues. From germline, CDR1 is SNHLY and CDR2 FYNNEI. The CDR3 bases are TGTGCCAGCCGATCAGACTCTAACTATGGCTACACCTTC. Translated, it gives CASRSDSNYGYTF.

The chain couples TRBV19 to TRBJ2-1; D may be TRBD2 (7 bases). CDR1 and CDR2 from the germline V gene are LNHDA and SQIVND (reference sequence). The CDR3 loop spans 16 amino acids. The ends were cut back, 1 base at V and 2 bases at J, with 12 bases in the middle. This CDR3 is CASSIVFGGPYNEQFF. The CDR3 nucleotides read TGTGCCAGTAGTATAGTATTCGGGGGGCCCTACAATGAGCAGTTCTTC.

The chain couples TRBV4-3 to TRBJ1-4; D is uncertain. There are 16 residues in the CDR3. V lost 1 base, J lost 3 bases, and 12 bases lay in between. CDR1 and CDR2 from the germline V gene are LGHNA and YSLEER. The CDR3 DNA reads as TGCGCCAGCAGCCAAGTAATGGGTGGAGCTAATGAAAAACTGTTTTTT. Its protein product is CASSQVMGGANEKLFF.

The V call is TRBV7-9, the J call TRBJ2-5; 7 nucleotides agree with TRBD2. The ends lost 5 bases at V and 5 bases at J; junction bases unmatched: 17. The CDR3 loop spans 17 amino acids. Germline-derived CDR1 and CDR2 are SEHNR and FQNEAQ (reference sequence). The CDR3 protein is CASSPSRAGAFVETQYF. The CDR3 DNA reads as TGTGCCAGCAGCCCCAGCCGGGCGGGAGCGTTCGTGGAGACCCAGTACTTC.

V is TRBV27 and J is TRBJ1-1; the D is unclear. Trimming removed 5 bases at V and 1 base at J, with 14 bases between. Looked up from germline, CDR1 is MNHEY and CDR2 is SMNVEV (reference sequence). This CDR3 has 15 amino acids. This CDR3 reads CASSPVEYQNTEAFF. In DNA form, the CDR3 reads TGTGCCAGCAGTCCGGTAGAGTACCAGAACACTGAAGCTTTCTTT.

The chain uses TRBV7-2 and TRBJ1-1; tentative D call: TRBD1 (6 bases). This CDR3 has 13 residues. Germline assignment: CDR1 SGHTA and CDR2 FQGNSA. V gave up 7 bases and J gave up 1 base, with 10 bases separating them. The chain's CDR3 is CASTSRGNTEAFF. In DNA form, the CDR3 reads TGTGCCAGCACCTCCAGGGGGAACACTGAAGCTTTCTTT.

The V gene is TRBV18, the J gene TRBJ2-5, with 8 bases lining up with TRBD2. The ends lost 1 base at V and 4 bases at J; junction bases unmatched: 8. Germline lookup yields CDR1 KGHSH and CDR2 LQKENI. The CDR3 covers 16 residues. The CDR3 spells CASSPRAGGSGETQYF. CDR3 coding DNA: TGTGCCAGCTCACCACGGGCGGGAGGCAGTGGAGAGACCCAGTACTTC. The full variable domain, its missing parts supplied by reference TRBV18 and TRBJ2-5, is NAGVMQNPRHLVRRRGQEARLRCSPMKGHSHVYWYRQLPEEGLKFMVYLQKENIIDESGMPKERFSAEFPKEGPSILRIQQVVRGDSAAYFCASSPRAGGSGETQYFGPGTRLLVL.

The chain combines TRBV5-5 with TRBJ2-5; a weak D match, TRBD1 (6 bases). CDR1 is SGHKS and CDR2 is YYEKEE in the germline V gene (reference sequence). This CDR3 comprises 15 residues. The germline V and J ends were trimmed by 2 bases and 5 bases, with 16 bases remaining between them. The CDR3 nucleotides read TGTGCCAGCAGCTTCCGGGACACACCTTGGGAGACCCAGTACTTC. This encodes CASSFRDTPWETQYF.

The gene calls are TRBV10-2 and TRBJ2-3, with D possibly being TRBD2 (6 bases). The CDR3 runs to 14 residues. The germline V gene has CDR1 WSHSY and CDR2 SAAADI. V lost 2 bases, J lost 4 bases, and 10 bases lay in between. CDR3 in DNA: TGCGCCAGCAGTGAGCGAGCGGGTTCAGATACGCAGTATTTT. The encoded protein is CASSERAGSDTQYF.

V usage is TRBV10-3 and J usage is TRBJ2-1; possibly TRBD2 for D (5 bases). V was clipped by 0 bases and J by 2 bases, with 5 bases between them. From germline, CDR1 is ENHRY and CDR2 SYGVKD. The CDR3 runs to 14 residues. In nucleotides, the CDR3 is TGTGCCATCAGTGAGTCGCGGGCCTACAATGAGCAGTTCTTC. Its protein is CAISESRAYNEQFF.

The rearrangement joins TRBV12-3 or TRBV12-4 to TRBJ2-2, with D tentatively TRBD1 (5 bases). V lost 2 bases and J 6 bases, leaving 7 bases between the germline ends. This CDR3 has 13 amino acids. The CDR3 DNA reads TGTGCCAGCAGTTTACTAGGGGCCGGGGAGCTGTTTTTT. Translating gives CASSLLGAGELFF.

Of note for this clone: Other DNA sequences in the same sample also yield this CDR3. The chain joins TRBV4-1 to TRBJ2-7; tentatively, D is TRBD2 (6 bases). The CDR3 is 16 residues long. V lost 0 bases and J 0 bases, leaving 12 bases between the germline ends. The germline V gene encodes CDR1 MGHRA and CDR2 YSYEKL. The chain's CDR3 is CASSQDFPGSSYEQYF. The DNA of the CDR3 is TGCGCCAGCAGCCAAGATTTCCCCGGGAGCTCCTACGAGCAGTACTTC.